This TCR beta chain derives from a study of type 1 regulatory T cells. Study background: This in vitro CD4 product, T-allo10, is enriched for Tr1 cells and alloantigen-specific.

Graft donor-derived T-allo10 cells were described as host-alloantigen-specific, anergic, and alloantigen-specifically suppressive. This CDR3 is built from 15 residues. V lost 3 bases and J lost 1, with 13 bases in between. Germline values: CDR1 SGDLS, CDR2 YYNGEE. A single record per CDR3 protein comes from TCRdb applying MiXCR to the reads. This table has 20,000 to 25,000 distinct CDR3 sequences, roughly 72% appearing once. On this clonotype itself: Its antigen is undetermined.

V and J are TRBV9 and TRBJ1-1; tentatively, D is TRBD1 (6 bases). The receptor's source is a human donor in good health. Sequencing was performed on cultured T cells, either the whole culture or a sorted T cell fraction (not recorded which). Stated subset: Tr1-enriched cell product generated in vitro against host alloantigens. CDR3 in amino acids: CASSGRQAGNTEAFF. The CDR3 DNA follows: TGTGCCAGCAGCGGGAGACAGGCGGGGAACACTGAAGCTTTCTTT.